This T cell receptor beta chain was sequenced in a study of T cells in Graves' hyperthyroidism and ophthalmopathy. The CDR3 regions of TCR beta were amplified from RNA transcripts. HTBI primers were employed in a first-round RT-PCR of the TCR CDR3. MiXCR, run by TCRdb on the multiplex PCR reads, gives a single entry per CDR3 protein. Among some 740,000 distinct CDR3 sequences, less than 15% were seen once, and the ten largest hold roughly 10%. The junction had 11 bases not matched to a gene; V was cut back by 4 bases and J by 0 bases. The CDR3 has 17 amino acids. CDR1 and CDR2 (germline): SGDLS, YYNGEE. The sample holds many counts of this clonotype.

What was sequenced was blood. This chain connects TRBV9 to TRBJ2-5, with TRBD1 matching over 8 bases. This clonotype was sampled from a woman between 18 and 30 years old with Graves' hyperthyroidism. CDR3 residues: CASSPPRTGPYQETQYF. Here the CDR3 DNA reads TGTGCCAGCAGCCCACCCAGGACAGGGCCGTACCAAGAGACCCAGTACTTC.